Below, 2 T cell receptor beta chains from the same sample are listed, as sequenced in a study of early T cells in non-severe SARS-CoV-2 infection. TCRdb reanalysed the 5' RACE reads using MiXCR and keeps one entry per CDR3 protein. The table records about 67,000 distinct CDR3 sequences, approximately 9.1% of them present only once. Sequencing used whole blood, obtained at baseline. All receptors derive from an adult who was a healthcare worker with PCR-confirmed SARS-CoV-2 infection or an uninfected control (not recorded which).

The genes are TRBV6-2 or TRBV6-3 and TRBJ2-7; 13 nucleotides align to TRBD2. V trimming: 1 base; J trimming: 0 bases; junction bases outside the gene matches: 12. This CDR3 has 20 amino acids. Per germline, CDR1 MNHEY and CDR2 SVGEGT. In DNA, the CDR3 is TGTGCCAGCAGTTACTATCCGGGACTAGCGGGAATTAGGAGCTCCTACGAGCAGTACTTC. Protein product: CASSYYPGLAGIRSSYEQYF.

This clonotype was recorded a few times. This sequence joins TRBV6-2 or TRBV6-3 and TRBJ2-5; 7 bases fit TRBD1. The CDR3 spans 16 residues. Germline trimming cut 0 bases from V and 6 bases from J; bases unmatched to any gene: 10. Looked up from germline, CDR1 is MNHEY and CDR2 is SVGEGT. This chain's CDR3 is CASSYSTNRGPQTQYF. The CDR3 DNA is TGTGCCAGCAGTTACTCTACCAACAGGGGTCCACAGACCCAGTACTTC.